This T cell receptor beta chain originates from a study of Graves' ophthalmopathy and Graves' hyperthyroidism (dated by TCRdb to the late 2010s). With regard to the full study: Peripheral blood was collected at initial diagnosis, prior to any treatment. T-cell repertoires of thyroid tissue and blood were compared in over 5 hyperthyroidism patients. After sampling, hyperthyroidism patients received methimazole starting at 30 mg daily, and ophthalmopathy patients received high-dose intravenous methylprednisolone. In total, 135 blood samples were TCR-sequenced: 40 to 45 ophthalmopathy, some 75 hyperthyroidism and roughly 17 hyperthyroidism-to-ophthalmopathy patients. The roughly 90 discovery patients were divided at random into training and test sets in a 7:3 ratio. The independent validation cohort included under 20 hyperthyroidism patients plus 17 patients who later progressed from hyperthyroidism to ophthalmopathy. To explore V-J signatures that separate ophthalmopathy from hyperthyroidism, a discovery set of about 98 patients was enrolled, consisting of approximately 44 with ophthalmopathy and under 65 with stable hyperthyroidism. To tell Graves' ophthalmopathy apart from Graves' hyperthyroidism, and to predict which patients would progress to ophthalmopathy, the study relied on TCR beta repertoire signatures. Overall study outcomes, separate from this receptor: Most of the expanded thyroid clonotypes with a frequency above 0.001 were also detected in blood, and it was suggested that the thyroid immune response may be reflected by blood repertoires. No statistical method was used to set the sample size in advance, and the investigators knew which group each participant was assigned to. Ophthalmopathy was separated from stable hyperthyroidism by the 13-signature model with just under 90% sensitivity and 81% to 84% specificity in cross-validation and with 80%/75% in the test set. In validation, the model predicted ophthalmopathy progression with 70.59% sensitivity and 72.22% specificity; some 13 predicted patients were CT-confirmed with GO in a median of 6.5 months.

The germline V gene (reference sequence) gives CDR1 as DFQATT and CDR2 as SNEGSKA. V ends up 4 bases short and J 1 base short, with an unmatched junction base count of 6. The CDR3 contains 16 residues, cysteine and phenylalanine counted. Only CDR3 DNA remains: 48 bases, in frame from the first base. For repertoire sequencing, TCR beta CDR3 regions were amplified from RNA transcripts. HTBI primers and the Qiagen OneStep RT-PCR kit were used in a first-round RT-PCR, which was followed by a second-round multiplex PCR, size selection and purification. Libraries were sequenced on an Illumina HiSeq2000 using paired-end 100 bp reads. In the source study's methods: SOAPnuke was used for read processing, and reads with adapters, uncalled bases, a mean Phred below 15, or no exact constant-primer or identifier match were discarded. High-quality paired reads were merged with COPE v1.2.5. Each unique nucleotide sequence was defined as a clonotype, and clonotypes were aligned to IMGT TRB V, D and J references with MiTCR v1.1. The analysis was limited to V-J combinations with a frequency above 0.0001, which together covered 99% to 99.2% of the repertoires. For each V-J combination, a TCR clonal expansion and chaos score was defined as the ratio of F50 clonal expansion to chaos observed in the TCRdist matrix. Welch's t-statistics and random forest were used to reduce features to approximately 13 V-J combinations, which were fed into a naive Bayes classifier. The similarity between thyroid and blood repertoires was quantified using the Morisita-Horn index. The raw public data were reprocessed by TCRdb itself: fastp quality trimming at Q25, MiXCR clonotype calling, in-frame beta chains only. Each record represents a unique CDR3 protein, reported with the most common genes and DNA among its rows. The V and J calls were not made by the authors but by TCRdb's processing. Counted in this sample were some 380,000 distinct CDR3 sequences; approximately 15% of them appeared once. The ten largest clones represent roughly 7% of the sample.

Stable hyperthyroidism was defined as no progression to ophthalmopathy within 18 months of follow-up. Hyperthyroidism patients were newly diagnosed, were aged 18 to 65 years, and had a disease duration under 2 months. Patients with other autoimmune diseases, uncontrolled infections, pregnancy or lactation were excluded. Diagnosis was based on clinical symptoms, serum thyroxine, TRAb, thyroid ultrasound and orbital computed tomography. Using Ficoll-Paque density gradient centrifugation, PBMCs were isolated from roughly 9.2 ml of fresh peripheral blood. Total RNA was extracted using Trizol reagent, and RNA quality was checked on an Agilent 2100 Bioanalyzer. As regards this clonotype: It lacks a known antigen. Base-call qualities are not available, and no considerably larger clone is one nucleotide away.

The sequencing sample was made of peripheral blood. This clonotype was sampled from a woman aged 18-29 years with stable Graves' hyperthyroidism. Donor details come from another sample of the same person, matched by shared clones. The chain employs TRBV20-1 and TRBJ2-3, and 12 bases in between align with TRBD2. The CDR3 is CSAKSLAGGGTDTQYF. The DNA sequence follows: TGCAGTGCTAAGAGTCTAGCGGGGGGGGGCACAGATACGCAGTATTTT.